Listed below are T cell receptor beta chains from one sample, sequenced in a study of long-term antiretroviral therapy in people with HIV. Measured with immunoSEQ multiplex PCR; TCRdb has only the in-frame clones, and not every one. The sample includes approximately 35,000 clones, roughly 85% of them seen just once. The sequencing used unsorted PBMCs, collected 2.2 years after starting antiretroviral therapy. The receptor source for this set is a man aged 18 to 35 with HIV. CDR3s include the opening cysteine and the closing phenylalanine or tryptophan. D genes are given only for firm matches. The listing skips clone size in some rows; elsewhere it reads once, few, many or a size class.

D,size,J,V,CDR3,DNA
-,-,TRBJ2-5,TRBV7-2,CASSSQTAWGTQYF,TGTGCCAGCAGCTCCCAAACAGCCTGGGGGACCCAGTACTTC
TRBD1,once,TRBJ1-1,TRBV7-3,CASSLGGGADTEAFF,TGTGCCAGCAGCTTAGGAGGGGGCGCCGACACTGAAGCTTTCTTT
TRBD1,-,TRBJ2-7,TRBV9,CASSVGDSFPPGTKYEQYF,TGTGCCAGCAGCGTAGGGGACAGCTTCCCGCCCGGGACAAAATACGAGCAGTACTTC
-,-,TRBJ1-4,TRBV27,CASSFRQTNEKLFF,TGTGCCAGCAGTTTTAGGCAGACTAATGAAAAACTGTTTTTT
-,-,TRBJ1-1,TRBV7-9,CASSLGGTSNTEAFF,TGTGCCAGCAGCTTGGGCGGGACCTCGAACACTGAAGCTTTCTTT
-,-,TRBJ2-7,TRBV15,CATSRELGEGSYEQYF,TGTGCCACCAGCAGAGAACTCGGGGAAGGCTCCTACGAGCAGTACTTC
-,-,TRBJ2-3,TRBV13,CASSSRAGTDTQYF,TGTGCCAGCAGCTCCAGGGCGGGCACAGATACGCAGTATTTT
TRBD1,-,TRBJ1-2,TRBV18,CASSPPRRGRFLDTF,TGTGCCAGCTCACCACCGCGAAGGGGGCGCTTCCTCGACACCTTC
TRBD2,-,TRBJ2-7,TRBV5-4,CASSLITSGVDEQYF,TGTGCCAGCAGCTTGATTACTAGCGGGGTCGACGAGCAGTACTTC
TRBD1,-,TRBJ2-2,TRBV6-1,CVGTTGVGTGELFF,TGTGTGGGGACCACAGGGGTGGGCACCGGGGAGCTGTTTTTT
-,few,TRBJ1-1,TRBV7-9,CASSLAGENTEAFF,TGTGCCAGCAGCTTAGCGGGAGAGAACACTGAAGCTTTCTTT
-,-,TRBJ2-2,TRBV7-3,CASSPGIGETGELFF,TGTGCCAGCAGCCCGGGGATAGGGGAGACCGGGGAGCTGTTTTTT
-,-,TRBJ1-3,TRBV15,CATSSQGTGSGNTIYF,TGTGCCACCAGCAGCCAGGGCACCGGCTCTGGAAACACCATATATTTT
-,-,TRBJ1-1,TRBV2,CASGEALAVTEAFF,TGTGCCAGCGGGGAGGCTCTTGCGGTCACTGAAGCTTTCTTT
-,few,TRBJ1-3,TRBV5-5,CASSLYTGNTIYF,TGTGCCAGCAGCTTGTACACAGGAAACACCATATATTTT